This passage covers 11 T cell receptor beta chains from one sample sequenced in a study of T cells in Graves' hyperthyroidism and ophthalmopathy. RNA transcripts were the template for amplifying TCR beta CDR3 regions. Carried out on the TCR CDR3, a first-round RT-PCR used the HTBI primer set. A single record per CDR3 protein comes from TCRdb applying MiXCR to the multiplex PCR reads. The sample consists of about 580,000 distinct CDR3 sequences, 14% of them appearing once. Sequencing used blood. The receptors come from a woman aged 30 to 39 with Graves' hyperthyroidism that later progressed to Graves' ophthalmopathy.

This clonotype was detected many times. The V gene is TRBV15, the J gene TRBJ2-1; TRBD1 agrees at 7 bases. The CDR3 totals 14 residues. The ends lost 6 bases at V and 5 bases at J; junction bases unmatched: 7. CDR1 is LNHNV, CDR2 YYDKDF, per germline (reference sequence). The CDR3: CATRRQGPNNEQFF. For the CDR3, the DNA is TGTGCCACCAGGAGACAGGGTCCCAACAATGAGCAGTTCTTC. Full variable domain (rest looked up from reference TRBV15 and TRBJ2-1): DAMVIQNPRYQVTQFGKPVTLSCSQTLNHNVMYWYQQKSSQAPKLLFHYYDKDFNNEADTPDNFQSRRPNTSFCFLDIRSPGLGDTAMYLCATRRQGPNNEQFFGPGTRLTVL.

This clonotype was seen a few times. The chain combines TRBV29-1 with TRBJ1-2, with unresolved D. V was pared by 5 bases and J by 6 bases, with 13 bases between. CDR1 and CDR2 (germline): SQVTM, ANQGSEA. The CDR3 has 12 amino acids. DNA of the CDR3: TGCAGCGTTTCCCATATTAGCGATGGCTACACCTTC. This encodes CSVSHISDGYTF.

Many counts were recorded for this clonotype. The chain uses TRBV7-3 and TRBJ1-1; the D gene is possibly TRBD1 (5 bases). Deletions cut 2 bases from V and 2 bases from J, with 9 bases between. Germline assignment: CDR1 SGHTA and CDR2 FQGTGA. The CDR3 length is 14 residues. This chain's CDR3 is CASSLDGGNTEAFF. The CDR3 DNA is TGTGCCAGCAGCTTAGATGGGGGAAACACTGAAGCTTTCTTT.

This clonotype occurred many times. J is TRBJ2-3 and V is TRBV18, with no clear D. Trimming took 3 bases from V and 4 from J, leaving 8 bases between them. Germline lookup yields CDR1 KGHSH and CDR2 LQKENI. This CDR3 spans 13 amino acids. CDR3 in DNA: TGTGCCAGCTCACCCCCCTCCGCAGATACGCAGTATTTT. Its protein is CASSPPSADTQYF.

V gene TRBV7-2 combines with J gene TRBJ2-3; D might be TRBD1 (5 bases). Trimming cost V 2 bases and J 6 bases, with 12 bases left between them. The CDR3 has 14 amino acids. Germline CDR1 SGHTA, CDR2 FQGNSA. CDR3 sequence: CASSLMQGWDTQYF. The DNA for the CDR3 is TGTGCCAGCAGCTTAATGCAGGGTTGGGATACGCAGTATTTT. The full variable domain, its missing parts supplied by reference TRBV7-2 and TRBJ2-3, is GAGVSQSPSNKVTEKGKDVELRCDPISGHTALYWYRQSLGQGLEFLIYFQGNSAPDKSGLPSDRFSAERTGGSVSTLTIQRTQQEDSAVYLCASSLMQGWDTQYFGPGTRLTVL.

This clonotype was seen at least ten times. The chain links TRBV29-1 to TRBJ1-2, with D unclear. V was pared by 6 bases and J by 5 bases, with 19 bases between. CDR3 length: 14 residues. Germline-derived CDR1 and CDR2 are SQVTM and ANQGSEA. The CDR3 is CSVIGLREEYGYTF. The CDR3 DNA follows: TGCAGCGTGATCGGCCTACGCGAGGAGTATGGCTACACCTTC.

This clonotype turned up a few times. This chain joins TRBV28 and TRBJ2-1; tentatively, D is TRBD2 (6 bases). CDR3 size: 14 residues. Looked up from germline, CDR1 is MDHEN and CDR2 is SYDVKM. Trimming took 7 bases from V and 9 from J, leaving 19 bases between them. The CDR3 region is CASIQGGVTGEQFF. The CDR3 coding sequence is TGTGCCAGCATCCAAGGAGGGGTAACCGGTGAGCAGTTCTTC.

This chain joins TRBV20-1 and TRBJ2-7; D may be TRBD2 (6 bases). This CDR3 has 14 amino acids. Between the trimmed V and J ends, which lost 0 bases and 6 bases, there was a span of 15 bases. The V gene's germline CDR1 is DFQATT and CDR2 SNEGSKA (reference sequence). DNA of the CDR3: TGCAGTGCTAGAGATCTCTGGGACTTAGGCGAGCAGTACTTC. This translates into CSARDLWDLGEQYF.

This clonotype has a handful of counts. A single base separates this from a much larger clone, so it may be a read error. The J gene is TRBJ2-3, the V gene TRBV11-2; perhaps TRBD2 as D (6 bases). The germline V gene encodes CDR1 SGHAT and CDR2 FQNNGV. This CDR3 contains 12 residues. In DNA, the CDR3 is TGTGTCAGCAGCTTAGCGGCAGATACGCAGTATTTT. Translated, it gives CVSSLAADTQYF.

The sample holds many counts of this clonotype. The chain uses TRBV6-2 or TRBV6-3 and TRBJ2-1; the match to TRBD1 covers 7 bases. The CDR3 length is 13 residues. Germline V gene lookup returns CDR1 MNHEY and CDR2 SVGEGT. V was clipped by 6 bases and J by 7 bases; unmatched bases: 6. The CDR3: CASRGTARNEQFF. CDR3 sequence (DNA): TGTGCCAGCAGAGGGACAGCACGAAATGAGCAGTTCTTC.

The chain carries TRBV20-1 and TRBJ2-5, with D perhaps matching TRBD2 (5 bases). The CDR3 loop spans 13 amino acids. V was cut by 6 bases and J by 2 bases, with 13 bases left in between. Germline V gene data show CDR1 as DFQATT and CDR2 as SNEGSKA (reference sequence). The CDR3 sequence is CSARDGKQETQYF. The DNA for the CDR3 is TGCAGTGCGCGAGACGGGAAGCAAGAGACCCAGTACTTC.